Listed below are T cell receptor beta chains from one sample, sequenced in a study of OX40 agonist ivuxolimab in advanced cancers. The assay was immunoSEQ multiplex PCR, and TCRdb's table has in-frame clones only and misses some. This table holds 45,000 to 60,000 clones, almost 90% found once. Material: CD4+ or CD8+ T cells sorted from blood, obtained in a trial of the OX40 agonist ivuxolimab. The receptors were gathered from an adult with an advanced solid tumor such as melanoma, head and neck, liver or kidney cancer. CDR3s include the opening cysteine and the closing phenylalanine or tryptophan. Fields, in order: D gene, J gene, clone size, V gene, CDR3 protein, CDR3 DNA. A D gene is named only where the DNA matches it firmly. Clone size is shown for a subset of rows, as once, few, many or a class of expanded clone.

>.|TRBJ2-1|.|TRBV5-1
CASSLRTVNGQFF
TGCGCCAGCAGCCTACGGACAGTCAATGGGCAGTTCTTC
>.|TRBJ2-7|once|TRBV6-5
CASSYRVGGGEQYF
TGTGCCAGCAGTTACCGGGTCGGGGGCGGTGAGCAGTACTTC
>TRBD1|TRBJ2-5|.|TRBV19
CASSPTGGQETQYF
TGTGCCAGTAGTCCCACAGGGGGCCAAGAGACCCAGTACTTC
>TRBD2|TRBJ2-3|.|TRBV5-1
CASRNSGGALDTQYF
TGCGCCAGCAGGAATAGCGGGGGGGCCCTAGATACGCAGTATTTT
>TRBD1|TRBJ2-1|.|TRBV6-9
CASRYPGTEYNEQFF
TGTGCCAGCAGGTATCCCGGGACAGAGTACAATGAGCAGTTCTTC
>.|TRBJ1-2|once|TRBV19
CASRMSTGKSNYGYTF
TGTGCCAGTCGAATGTCAACAGGGAAGTCGAACTATGGCTACACCTTC
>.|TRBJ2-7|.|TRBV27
CASRPEGLAPSSYEQYF
TGTGCCAGCAGGCCCGAAGGGCTCGCTCCAAGCTCCTACGAGCAGTACTTC
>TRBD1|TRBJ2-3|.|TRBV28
CASKPGTGGSTDTQYF
TGTGCCAGCAAACCCGGGACAGGGGGTAGCACAGATACGCAGTATTTT
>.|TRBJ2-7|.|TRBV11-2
CASSVGTELGEQYF
TGTGCCAGCAGCGTCGGGACCGAATTAGGCGAGCAGTACTTC
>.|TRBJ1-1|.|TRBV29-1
CSVLRHEAFF
TGCAGCGTTCTACGTCATGAAGCTTTCTTT
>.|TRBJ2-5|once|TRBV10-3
CAISESVGSAETQYF
TGTGCCATCAGTGAGTCGGTCGGGAGTGCGGAGACCCAGTACTTC
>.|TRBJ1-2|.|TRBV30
CAWSVVGFLYGYTF
TGTGCCTGGAGTGTGGTTGGGTTTTTATATGGCTACACCTTC
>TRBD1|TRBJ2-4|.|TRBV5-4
CASSLQGHKNIQYF
TGTGCCAGCAGCTTACAGGGGCACAAAAACATTCAGTACTTC
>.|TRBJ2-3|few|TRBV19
CASSTTSTDTQYF
TGTGCCAGTAGTACGACTAGCACAGATACGCAGTATTTT
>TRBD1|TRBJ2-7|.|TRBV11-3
CASSLGTGGAREQYF
TGTGCCAGCAGCTTAGGGACAGGGGGAGCAAGGGAGCAGTACTTC
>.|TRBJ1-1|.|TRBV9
CASSVGGTLNTEAFF
TGTGCCAGCAGCGTAGGGGGCACCCTGAACACTGAAGCTTTCTTT
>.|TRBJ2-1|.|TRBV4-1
CASRRSGGFNNEQFF
TGCGCCAGCCGCCGGAGTGGGGGATTTAACAATGAGCAGTTCTTC
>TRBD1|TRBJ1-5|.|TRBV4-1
CASSHYDRGGNQPQHF
TGCGCCAGCAGCCACTACGACAGGGGAGGCAATCAGCCCCAGCATTTT
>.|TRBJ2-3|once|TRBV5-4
CASSSQTADTQYF
TGTGCCAGCAGCTCTCAGACGGCAGATACGCAGTATTTT
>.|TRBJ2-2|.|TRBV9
CASSAPGLHTGELFF
TGTGCCAGCAGCGCTCCGGGACTTCACACCGGGGAGCTGTTTTTT
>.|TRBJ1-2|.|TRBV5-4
CASSLAKMADGYTF
TGTGCCAGCAGCTTGGCCAAAATGGCAGATGGCTACACCTTC
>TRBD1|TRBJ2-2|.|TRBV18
CASSPQPGQHTGELFF
TGTGCCAGCTCACCACAACCGGGACAGCACACCGGGGAGCTGTTTTTT
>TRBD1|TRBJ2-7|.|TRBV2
CASSSLGQGYEQYF
TGTGCCAGCAGTTCCCTGGGACAGGGCTACGAGCAGTACTTC
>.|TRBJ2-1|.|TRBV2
CASRADSSSYNEQFF
TGTGCCAGCAGGGCTGACAGTAGCTCCTACAATGAGCAGTTCTTC
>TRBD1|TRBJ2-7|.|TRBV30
CAWSPWTGGGEQYF
TGTGCCTGGAGTCCCTGGACAGGGGGTGGCGAGCAGTACTTC